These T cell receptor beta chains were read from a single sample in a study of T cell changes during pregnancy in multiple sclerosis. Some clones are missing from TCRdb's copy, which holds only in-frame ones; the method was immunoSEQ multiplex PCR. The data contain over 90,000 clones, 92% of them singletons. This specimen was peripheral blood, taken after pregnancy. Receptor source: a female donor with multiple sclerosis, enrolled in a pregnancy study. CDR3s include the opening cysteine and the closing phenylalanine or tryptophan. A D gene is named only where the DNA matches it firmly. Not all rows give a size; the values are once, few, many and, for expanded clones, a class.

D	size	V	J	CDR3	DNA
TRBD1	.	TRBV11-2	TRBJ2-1	CASSQAHRGSYNEQFF	TGTGCCAGCAGCCAAGCCCACAGGGGTTCCTACAATGAGCAGTTCTTC
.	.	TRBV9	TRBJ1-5	CASSLGTGSYQPQHF	TGTGCCAGCAGCTTGGGAACAGGGAGCTATCAGCCCCAGCATTTT
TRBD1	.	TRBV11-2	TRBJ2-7	CASSQEGGTGGNEQYF	TGTGCCAGCAGCCAAGAAGGCGGGACAGGGGGGAACGAGCAGTACTTC
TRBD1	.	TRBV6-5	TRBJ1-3	CASRSGRGLGNTIYF	TGTGCCAGCAGATCGGGCAGGGGGCTTGGAAACACCATATATTTT
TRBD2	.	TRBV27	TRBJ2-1	CASSPRDSGGPRSSYNEQFF	TGTGCCAGCAGTCCCCGGGATAGCGGGGGACCCCGAAGCTCCTACAATGAGCAGTTCTTC
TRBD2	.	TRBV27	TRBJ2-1	CASRPGRGAEQFF	TGTGCCAGCAGGCCCGGGAGGGGAGCTGAGCAGTTCTTC
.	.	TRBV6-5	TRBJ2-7	CASSSTSQSSYEQYF	TGTGCCAGCAGCTCAACTAGCCAGAGCTCCTACGAGCAGTACTTC
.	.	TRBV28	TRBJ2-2	CASKATGELFF	TGTGCCAGCAAAGCCACCGGGGAGCTGTTTTTT
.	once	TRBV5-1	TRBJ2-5	CASSLAGEGSWETQYF	TGCGCCAGCAGCTTGGCCGGAGAAGGTTCTTGGGAGACCCAGTACTTC
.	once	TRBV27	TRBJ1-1	CASSSSTGRWAEAFF	.
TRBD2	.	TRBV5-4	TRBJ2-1	CASSLGLAGGPSNEQFF	TGTGCCAGCAGCTTGGGACTAGCGGGGGGGCCCAGCAATGAGCAGTTCTTC
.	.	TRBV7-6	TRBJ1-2	CASSLGLQGDGYTF	TGTGCCAGCAGCTTAGGTCTACAGGGAGACGGCTACACCTTC
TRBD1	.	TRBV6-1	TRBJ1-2	CASSEGTGIGYTF	TGTGCCAGCAGTGAGGGGACAGGGATCGGCTACACCTTC
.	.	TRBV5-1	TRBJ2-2	CASSLDRNTGELFF	TGCGCCAGCAGCTTGGATAGGAACACCGGGGAGCTGTTTTTT
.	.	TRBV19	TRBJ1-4	CASSIGGTLREEKLFF	TGTGCCAGTAGTATAGGCGGGACGCTCAGGGAGGAAAAACTGTTTTTT
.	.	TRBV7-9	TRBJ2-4	CASSSRSYIQYF	TGTGCCAGCAGCTCTAGGTCATACATTCAGTACTTC
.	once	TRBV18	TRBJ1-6	CASSLAVNNSPLHF	TGTGCCAGCTCACTGGCAGTAAATAATTCACCCCTCCACTTT
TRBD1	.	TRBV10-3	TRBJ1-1	CAISDQQGAFTEAFF	TGTGCCATCAGTGACCAACAGGGGGCTTTCACTGAAGCTTTCTTT
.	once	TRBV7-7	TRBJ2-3	CASSPRTDTSTDTQYF	TGTGCCAGCAGCCCTCGGACAGATACTAGCACAGATACGCAGTATTTT
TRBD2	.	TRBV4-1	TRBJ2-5	CASRGGAEETQYF	TGCGCCAGCCGCGGGGGGGCGGAGGAGACCCAGTACTTC
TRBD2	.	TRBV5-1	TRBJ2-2	CASSPGEGRNTGELFF	TGCGCCAGCAGCCCGGGGGAGGGGCGCAACACCGGGGAGCTGTTTTTT
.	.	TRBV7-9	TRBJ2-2	CASSPQGTGELFF	TGTGCCAGCAGCCCACAGGGCACCGGGGAGCTGTTTTTT
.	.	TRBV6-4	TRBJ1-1	CASSARGQVGVGTFF	.
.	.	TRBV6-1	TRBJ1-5	CASIDGVGSNQPQHF	TGTGCCAGCATCGACGGGGTCGGGAGCAATCAGCCCCAGCATTTT
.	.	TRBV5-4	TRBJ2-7	CATRSGVSYEQYF	TGTGCCACCCGATCGGGGGTGAGCTACGAGCAGTACTTC